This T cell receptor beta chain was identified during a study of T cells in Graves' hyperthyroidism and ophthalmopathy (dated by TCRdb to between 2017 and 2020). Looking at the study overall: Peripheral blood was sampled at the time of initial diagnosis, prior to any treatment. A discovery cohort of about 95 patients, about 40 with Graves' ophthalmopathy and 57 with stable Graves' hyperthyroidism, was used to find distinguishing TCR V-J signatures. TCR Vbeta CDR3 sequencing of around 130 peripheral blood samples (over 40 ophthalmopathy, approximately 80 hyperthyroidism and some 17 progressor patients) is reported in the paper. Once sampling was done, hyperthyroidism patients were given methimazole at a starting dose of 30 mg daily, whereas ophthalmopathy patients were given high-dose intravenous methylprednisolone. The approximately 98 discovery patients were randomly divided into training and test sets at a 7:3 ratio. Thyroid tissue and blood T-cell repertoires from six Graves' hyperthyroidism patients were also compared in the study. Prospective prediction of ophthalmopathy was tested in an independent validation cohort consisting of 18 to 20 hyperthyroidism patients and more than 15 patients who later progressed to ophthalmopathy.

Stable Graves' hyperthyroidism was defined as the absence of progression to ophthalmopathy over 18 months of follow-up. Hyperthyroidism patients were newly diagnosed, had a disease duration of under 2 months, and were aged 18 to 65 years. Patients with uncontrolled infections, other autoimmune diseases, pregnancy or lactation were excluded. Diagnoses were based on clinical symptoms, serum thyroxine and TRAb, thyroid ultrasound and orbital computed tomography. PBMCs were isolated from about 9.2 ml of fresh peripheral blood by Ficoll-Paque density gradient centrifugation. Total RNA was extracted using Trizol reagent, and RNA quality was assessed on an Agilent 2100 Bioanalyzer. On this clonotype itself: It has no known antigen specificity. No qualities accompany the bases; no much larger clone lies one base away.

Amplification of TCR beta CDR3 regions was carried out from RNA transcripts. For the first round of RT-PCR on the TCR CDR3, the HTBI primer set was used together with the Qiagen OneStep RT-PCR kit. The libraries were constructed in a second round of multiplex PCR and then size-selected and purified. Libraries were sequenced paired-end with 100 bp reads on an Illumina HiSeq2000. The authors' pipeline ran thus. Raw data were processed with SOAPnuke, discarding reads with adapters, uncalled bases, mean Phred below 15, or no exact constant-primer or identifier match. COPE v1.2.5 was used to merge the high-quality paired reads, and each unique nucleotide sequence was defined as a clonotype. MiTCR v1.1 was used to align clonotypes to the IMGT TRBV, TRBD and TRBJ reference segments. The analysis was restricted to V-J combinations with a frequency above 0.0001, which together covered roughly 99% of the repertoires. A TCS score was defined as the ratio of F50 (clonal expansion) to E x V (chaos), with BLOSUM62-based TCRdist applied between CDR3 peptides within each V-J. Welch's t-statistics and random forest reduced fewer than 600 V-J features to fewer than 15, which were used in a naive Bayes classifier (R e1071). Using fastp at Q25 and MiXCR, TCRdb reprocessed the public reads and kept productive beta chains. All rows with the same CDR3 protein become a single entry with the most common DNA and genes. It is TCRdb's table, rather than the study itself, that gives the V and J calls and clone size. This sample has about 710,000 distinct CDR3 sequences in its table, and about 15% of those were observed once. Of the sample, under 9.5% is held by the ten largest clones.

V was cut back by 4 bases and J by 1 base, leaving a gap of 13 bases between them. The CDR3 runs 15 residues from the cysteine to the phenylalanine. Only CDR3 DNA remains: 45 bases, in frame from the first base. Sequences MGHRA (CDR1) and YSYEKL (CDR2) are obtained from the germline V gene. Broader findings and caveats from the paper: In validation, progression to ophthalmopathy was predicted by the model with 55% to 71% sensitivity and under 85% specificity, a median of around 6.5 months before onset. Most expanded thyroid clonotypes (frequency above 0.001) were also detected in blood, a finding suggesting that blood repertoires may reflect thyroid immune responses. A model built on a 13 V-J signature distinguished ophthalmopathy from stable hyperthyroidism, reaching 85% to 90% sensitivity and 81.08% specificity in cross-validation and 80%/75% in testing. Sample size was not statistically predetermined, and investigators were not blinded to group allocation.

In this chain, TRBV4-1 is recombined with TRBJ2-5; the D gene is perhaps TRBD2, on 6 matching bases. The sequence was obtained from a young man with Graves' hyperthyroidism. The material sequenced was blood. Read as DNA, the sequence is TGCGCCAGCAGCCTGGCGGAGGGCGGCCAAGAGACCCAGTACTTC. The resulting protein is CASSLAEGGQETQYF.